The entry that follows covers one TCR beta chain sequence. The target antigen is unknown. Indicated time point: week 23, last vaccination. In every dose of vaccine, 300 ug of mutant IDH1 20-mer peptide was given alongside topical imiquimod. The astrocytomas were IDH1-mutant, ATRX-negative, and WHO grade 3 or 4. The data are from a study of a mutant IDH1 vaccine in newly diagnosed glioma. Study context: The patients received vaccinations eight times, in weeks 1, 3, 5, 7, 11, 15, 19 and 23. Receipt of radiotherapy, temozolomide, or both preceded the study, and most received both.

Profiling relied on immunoSEQ multiplex PCR, and the TCRdb table lists in-frame clones only, not all of them. The sample carries tens of thousands of clones, 84% recorded once. In germline, CDR1 is SGHDN, CDR2 FVKESK. V shed 3 bases and J 6 bases; nucleotides not matched to a gene: 10. The CDR3 runs 18 residues. The sequence derives from a man aged 18 to 35 with glioma. Sequencing used PBMCs, obtained from a glioma patient whose treatment included an IDH1 peptide vaccine. V and J are TRBV14 and TRBJ2-1, with 14 bases fitting TRBD2. CDR3 residues: CASSHPNRLAGGSNEQFF. The CDR3 nucleotides read TGTGCCAGCAGCCACCCCAATCGACTAGCGGGAGGGAGCAATGAGCAGTTCTTC.